The 15 T cell receptor beta chains below were found in one sample sequenced in a study of human T cells and chemical hapten exposure. TCRdb re-called the RACE reads with MiXCR, one entry per CDR3 protein. Found here are tens of thousands of distinct CDR3 sequences, less than 15% of them singletons; the top ten hold over 3.5%. This sample's time point: pre-sensitization, week 0. Treatment described: therapeutic diphenylcyclopropenone sensitization with weekly scalp DPC. The sample consisted of whole blood, taken in connection with sensitization to the hapten diphenylcyclopropenone (DPC). These TCRs come from a woman between 45 and 65 years old with alopecia areata. Some clones in this sample may be carry-over from other donors' samples.

This clonotype was seen many times. This chain uses TRBV5-4 with TRBJ2-7, with 10 bases matching TRBD1. This CDR3 is built from 16 residues. The germline CDR1 and CDR2 sequences are SGHNT and YYREEE (reference sequence). The J segment lost 5 bases and the V segment lost 4 bases, leaving 12 bases of the junction unmatched. Here the CDR3 DNA reads TGTGCCAGCAGCGCTGGAATCGGGACAGGGGTGAACGAGCAGTACTTC. Translation gives CASSAGIGTGVNEQYF.

The sample holds a few counts of this clonotype. This chain connects TRBV2 to TRBJ1-5, with 8 bases matching TRBD1. CDR3 length: 15 residues. J gave up 3 bases and V 4 bases, and 5 bases lay outside the gene matches. CDR1 is SNHLY and CDR2 is FYNNEI in the germline V gene. CDR3 loop: CASSGDRRSNQPQHF. The CDR3 DNA reads TGTGCCAGCAGTGGGGACAGGAGATCCAATCAGCCCCAGCATTTT.

This clonotype was observed at least ten times. The chain uses TRBV7-8 and TRBJ2-7; D uncertain. In germline, CDR1 is SGHVS, CDR2 FQNEAQ. CDR3 length equals 14 residues. V lost 4 bases, J lost 4 bases, and 14 bases lay in between. The CDR3 region is CASSSIKDGYEQYF. As DNA, the CDR3 is TGTGCCAGCAGCTCTATTAAAGACGGTTACGAGCAGTACTTC.

The chain carries TRBV27 and TRBJ1-1; 8 nucleotides line up with TRBD1. CDR1 and CDR2 (germline): MNHEY, SMNVEV (reference sequence). This CDR3 contains 15 residues. V shed 3 bases, J shed 4 bases, and the junction held 7 bases outside the gene matches. The chain's CDR3 is CASSFSDRGTTEAFF. The DNA for the CDR3 is TGTGCCAGCAGTTTCAGCGACAGGGGTACCACTGAAGCTTTCTTT.

In this sample, this clonotype turned up many times. The V gene is TRBV7-9, the J gene TRBJ2-7; perhaps TRBD1 as D (7 bases). The germline CDR1 and CDR2 sequences are SEHNR and FQNEAQ (reference sequence). The CDR3 extends over 14 amino acids. Trimming removed 5 bases at V and 6 bases at J, with 17 bases between. For the CDR3, the DNA is TGTGCCAGCAGCCGGGGGACAGCTCCAAGCGAGCAGTACTTC. Amino acid sequence: CASSRGTAPSEQYF.

This clonotype occurred a few times. The genes are TRBV5-1 and TRBJ2-3; tentatively, D is TRBD1 (6 bases). Germline CDR1 and CDR2: SGHRS and YFSETQ. There are 16 residues in the CDR3. Trimming pared 4 bases from V and 2 bases from J, leaving 17 bases between. The CDR3 bases are TGCGCCAGCAGCGGGACGGGACATAAGACCACAGATACGCAGTATTTT. Translation: CASSGTGHKTTDTQYF.

V and J are TRBV7-9 and TRBJ1-6, with no clear D. CDR3 length equals 14 residues. With 0 bases removed from V and 6 bases from J, the gap between germline ends came to 6 bases. Germline-derived CDR1 and CDR2 are SEHNR and FQNEAQ (reference sequence). In nucleotides, the CDR3 is TGTGCCAGCAGCTTAGCGCTTTCTAATTCACCCCTCCACTTT. Amino acids: CASSLALSNSPLHF.

As DNA, the CDR3 is TGTGCCAGCAGTGAACACGGGCAGGACCAAGAGACCCAGTACTTC. Its protein product is CASSEHGQDQETQYF. The rearrangement uses TRBV6-1 and TRBJ2-5; D is unresolved. CDR3 length: 15 residues. Germline CDR1 reads MNHNS; CDR2 reads SASEGT. V was shortened by 2 bases and J by 0 bases, with 10 bases between the two germline ends.

There are a few counts of this clonotype. Here the CDR3 DNA reads TGTGCCAGCAGTTTTTTGGGGGGTAGTAGTCAGCCCCAGCATTTT. Encoded protein: CASSFLGGSSQPQHF. The rearrangement links TRBV28 to TRBJ1-5; perhaps TRBD1 as D (5 bases). Trimming took 3 bases from V and 6 from J, leaving 15 bases between them. Germline V gives CDR1 MDHEN, CDR2 SYDVKM. There are 15 residues in the CDR3.

The chain is built from TRBV28 and TRBJ2-7; a possible D gene is TRBD2 (6 bases). V was shortened by 9 bases and J by 0 bases, with 12 bases between the two germline ends. The CDR3 length is 13 residues. From germline, CDR1 is MDHEN and CDR2 SYDVKM. The DNA of the CDR3 is TGTGCCAGACCGGGACTGATCTCCTACGAGCAGTACTTC. The encoded protein is CARPGLISYEQYF.

This clonotype was seen at least ten times. The rearrangement joins TRBV20-1 to TRBJ2-7; 9 nucleotides line up with TRBD1. V shed 3 bases and J 3 bases; nucleotides not matched to a gene: 6. Germline assignment: CDR1 DFQATT and CDR2 SNEGSKA (reference sequence). The CDR3 contains 14 residues. Here the CDR3 DNA reads TGCAGTGCTAGCGCCGGGACAGGGCGCTACGAGCAGTACTTC. Its translation is CSASAGTGRYEQYF.

The V gene is TRBV27, the J gene TRBJ1-1; D gene uncertain. Trimming cost V 5 bases and J 1 base, with 8 bases left between them. Looked up from germline, CDR1 is MNHEY and CDR2 is SMNVEV (reference sequence). CDR3 length equals 13 residues. The CDR3 coding sequence is TGTGCCAGCAGTGAGACGGAGAACACTGAAGCTTTCTTT. Protein product: CASSETENTEAFF.

In its sample, this clonotype was seen many times. The chain employs TRBV4-3 and TRBJ2-1; TRBD2 matches at 10 bases. V was clipped by 4 bases and J by 4 bases; unmatched bases: 1. The CDR3 totals 14 residues. Germline lookup yields CDR1 LGHNA and CDR2 YSLEER. In DNA form, the CDR3 reads TGCGCCAGCAGCCCGGGACTAGCGTACAATGAGCAGTTCTTC. Translating gives CASSPGLAYNEQFF.

This sequence joins TRBV7-8 and TRBJ2-1; a weak D match, TRBD2 (6 bases). This CDR3 has 16 residues. V lost 6 bases and J 0 bases, leaving 15 bases between the germline ends. Germline V lookup: CDR1 SGHVS, CDR2 FQNEAQ. The CDR3 loop is CASSSVLASSYNEQFF. CDR3 DNA sequence: TGTGCCAGCAGTTCTGTTCTAGCGAGCTCCTACAATGAGCAGTTCTTC.

This clonotype was recorded at least ten times. The chain's CDR3 is CASTIIPLGGTGYTF. In nucleotides, the CDR3 is TGTGCCAGCACCATCATTCCCCTCGGAGGGACTGGCTACACCTTC. The genes are TRBV28 and TRBJ1-2; tentatively, D is TRBD1 (5 bases). The CDR3 totals 15 residues. V was shortened by 7 bases and J by 7 bases, with 22 bases between the two germline ends. The germline gives CDR1 MDHEN, CDR2 SYDVKM.